This T cell receptor (beta chain) originates from a study of T cell repertoires in aging, cancer and after chemotherapy. Study-level points and caveats: In each cancer cohort, median generation probability increased across chemotherapy, suggesting thymic output rebounded.

The template was genomic DNA from peripheral blood, not RNA. Germline V CDR1 and CDR2: MNHNS, SASEGT. The CDR3 has 15 residues. In regard to this clonotype: What it binds is unknown. This clone may be a read error of a much larger clone one base away.

A mixed TRB-A/B primer pool amplified rearranged TRB by multiplex touch-down PCR. TCRdb called the multiplex PCR reads again in MiXCR, with one record for every CDR3 protein. The table shows approximately 2,500 distinct CDR3 sequences, with around 25% occurring only once. Sequenced input: blood. The receptor's source is a human donor in good health. V gene TRBV6-1 combines with J gene TRBJ2-7; D not certain. CDR3 in DNA: TGTGCCAGCTCACCATCTTCCGGGCAACCTTACGGGCAGTACTTC. It is translated as CASSPSSGQPYGQYF.